Below, one T cell receptor (beta chain) is given with its context. Its antigen is undetermined. The data stem from a study of T cells expressing NK-cell markers. Study as a whole: Seven of the eight sequenced donors were classified as HCMV-seropositive, and one was classified as seronegative.

General observations from the study: Once again these clonotypes came out on top in the CD3+CD56-NKG2C+ fraction of a few donors.

CDR1 is SGHTA and CDR2 is FQGNSA in the germline V gene. The CDR3 sequence is 13 residues long. TCRdb re-analyzed the 5' RACE reads; it lists each CDR3 protein once, without DNA. The sample spans about 150,000 distinct CDR3 sequences; the ten largest clones claim over 20%. This chain links TRBV7-2 with TRBJ1-1; there is no DNA to check the TCRdb D call of TRBD1. This sequence originates from a man aged 18 to 70 in good health. The specimen sequenced was blood T cells: a sorted CD56 or NKG2C T cell subset, CD4+ or CD8+ T cells, or bulk PBMC T cells (not recorded which). This chain's CDR3 is CASKEGAGTEAFF.